This T cell receptor (beta chain) was captured in a study of blood T cell repertoires in COVID-19. Across the study: The United States, Italy and Spain were the sources of the acute and convalescent COVID-19 samples.

Source study methods: Using reference gene primer amplification, nucleated cell counts were estimated. Using immunoSEQ multiplex PCR, the repertoire was profiled, and TCRdb retains in-frame clones only, with some absent. V and J calls and clone size come straight from that table; D and trimming were deduced from the DNA. This table holds some 240,000 clones, 81% found once. The clonotype comes from a woman aged 80 or older with COVID-19, enrolled during active disease. Sample: peripheral blood.

The CDR3 protein is CASSLGDSTVDTQYF. The CDR3 DNA follows: TGTGCCAGCAGCTTAGGGGACTCTACAGTAGATACGCAGTATTTT. This chain links TRBV7-9 with TRBJ2-3; D perhaps matches TRBD2 (6 bases). Germline CDR1 and CDR2: SEHNR and FQNEAQ (reference sequence). V lost 1 base, J lost 5 bases, and 13 bases lay in between. This CDR3 spans 15 amino acids.